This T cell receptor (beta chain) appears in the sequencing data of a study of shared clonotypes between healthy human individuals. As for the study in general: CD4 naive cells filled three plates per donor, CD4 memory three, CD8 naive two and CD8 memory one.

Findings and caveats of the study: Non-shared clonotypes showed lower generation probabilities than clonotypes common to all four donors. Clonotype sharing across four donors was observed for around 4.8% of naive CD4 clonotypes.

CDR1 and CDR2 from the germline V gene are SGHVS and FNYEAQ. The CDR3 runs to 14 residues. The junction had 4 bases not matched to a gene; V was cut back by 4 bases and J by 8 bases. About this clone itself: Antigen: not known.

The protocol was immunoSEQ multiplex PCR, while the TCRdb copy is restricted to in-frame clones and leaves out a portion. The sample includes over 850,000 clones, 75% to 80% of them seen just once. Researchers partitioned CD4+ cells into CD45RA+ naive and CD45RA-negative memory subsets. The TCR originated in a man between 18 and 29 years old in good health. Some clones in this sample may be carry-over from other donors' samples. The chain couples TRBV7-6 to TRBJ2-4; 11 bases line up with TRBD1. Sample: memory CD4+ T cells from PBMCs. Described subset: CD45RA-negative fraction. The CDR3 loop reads CASSSRDRGDIQYF. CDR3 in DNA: TGTGCCAGCAGCTCCCGGGACAGGGGGGACATTCAGTACTTC.